This T cell receptor beta chain is from a study of blood T cell repertoires in COVID-19 (TCRdb year 2020). Turning to the overall study: Samples from collaborators originated in the United States, Italy and Spain and spanned both the acute and convalescent phases of COVID-19. The material from the prospective study consisted of cDNA or gDNA derived from T cells, B-cell-depleted T cells, or PBMCs. Subjects who had been exposed to COVID-19, were actively infected with it, or had recovered from it provided the deeply sampled blood TCRbeta repertoires that made up the dataset. The repertoires were made available in a free public database intended to serve as a resource for research on the immune response to SARS-CoV-2. Samples were obtained from the ongoing ImmuneRACE study (first 160 participants) and from about 1,300 subjects provided by 6 global collaborators. Nearly every sample came with metadata listing a de-identified subject ID, COVID-19 status, age in years and sex. Where available, HLA class I and class II types were taken from metadata supplied by the sample provider and were not determined by assay-based typing. What the authors observed across the whole study: The quantity of clinical and demographic metadata differed by source and by participant and was supplied without curation.

A word on this clone: No antigen is known for it. No base quality information exists; no much larger clone differs at one position.

Inclusive of the bounding cysteine and phenylalanine, the CDR3 is 15 residues long. Only the CDR3 portion is preserved as DNA: 45 bases, with reading frame beginning at the first base. Trimming takes 0 bases from V and 6 bases from J, and the germline ends sit 14 bases apart. Via the germline V gene (reference sequence), CDR1 is LNHDA and CDR2 SQIVND. TCRbeta CDR3 regions were amplified from genomic DNA using the immunoSEQ Assay, a bias-controlled multiplex PCR. Processing in the source paper ran as follows. Nucleated cell counts per sample were estimated from amplification of reference gene primers within the assay. To quantify the absolute abundance of each unique TCRbeta CDR3 rearrangement, sequence reads were collapsed and filtered. For each sample, productive Simpson clonality was calculated as the square root of Simpson's diversity index across productive rearrangements. The immuneACCESS repertoire file appears here via TCRdb, limited to in-frame rearrangements. These files lack a portion of the clones; in checked studies, under half of the deficit traces to unresolved V genes, and the cause of the others is not known. For V, J and clone size, that table is used; D and trimming come from the DNA. This sample is represented by roughly 150,000 clones; 65% to 85% of them were singletons. More than 9.5% of the sample goes to the ten largest clones.

Each collaborating institution followed its own protocols to collect whole blood in K2EDTA tubes. For TCRbeta analysis, collaborator samples were shipped as frozen whole blood, as isolated PBMCs, or as DNA extracted from either sample type. The sample consisted of peripheral blood. The sequence came from a man aged 55 to 70 with active or convalescent COVID-19. The chain uses TRBV19 and TRBJ1-1; TRBD1 is a weak D gene call, 5 bases matching. CDR3 region: CASSIDRARTSEAFF. The nucleotide sequence reads as follows: TGTGCCAGTAGTATAGACAGGGCCCGAACGTCTGAAGCTTTCTTT. With the portions outside the CDR3 filled from the reference TRBV19 and TRBJ1-1 genes, the complete variable region becomes DGGITQSPKYLFRKEGQNVTLSCEQNLNHDAMYWYRQDPGQGLRLIYYSQIVNDFQKGDIAEGYSVSREKKESFPLTVTSAQKNPTAFYLCASSIDRARTSEAFFGQGTRLTVV.